Each of the 26 T cell receptor beta chains below was sequenced from the same sample in a study of T cells of healthy individuals. TCRdb redid the calling of the 5' RACE reads with MiXCR, one entry per CDR3 protein. The sample contains under 70,000 distinct CDR3 sequences, roughly 14% of which appear only once. The receptors originated from a human donor in good health.

This rearrangement joins TRBV4-3 to TRBJ2-5; no clear D. This CDR3 is 16 amino acids long. CDR1 is LGHNA, CDR2 YSLEER, per germline. The V gene lost 0 bases and the J gene lost 1 base, with 12 bases spanning the gap. As DNA, the CDR3 is TGCGCCAGCAGCCAAGAACGATCCCCACCCCAAGAGACCCAGTACTTC. It specifies CASSQERSPPQETQYF.

This clonotype was counted a few times. The gene calls are TRBV9 and TRBJ2-1, with 11 bases aligning to TRBD2. V shed 0 bases, J shed 1 base, and the junction held 3 bases outside the gene matches. Germline loops: CDR1 SGDLS, CDR2 YYNGEE. This CDR3 region has 17 residues. The CDR3 reads CASSVARTSGSYNEQFF. CDR3 nucleotide sequence: TGTGCCAGCAGCGTAGCTAGGACTAGCGGGTCCTACAATGAGCAGTTCTTC. Full variable domain (outside the CDR3, taken from reference TRBV9 and TRBJ2-1): DSGVTQTPKHLITATGQRVTLRCSPRSGDLSVYWYQQSLDQGLQFLIQYYNGEERAKGNILERFSAQQFPDLHSELNLSSLELGDSALYFCASSVARTSGSYNEQFFGPGTRLTVL.

This clonotype was seen a handful of times. This chain links TRBV20-1 with TRBJ2-7; the match to TRBD2 covers 8 bases. J was trimmed by 5 bases and V by 1 base; bases with no gene match: 4. Germline V gene lookup returns CDR1 DFQATT and CDR2 SNEGSKA (reference sequence). The CDR3 contains 13 residues. The CDR3 here is CSARGLAGHEQYF. In DNA form, the CDR3 reads TGCAGTGCTAGAGGTCTAGCGGGCCACGAGCAGTACTTC.

V gene TRBV9 combines with J gene TRBJ2-5; 7 positions match TRBD2. Trimming removed 2 bases from V and 1 base from J; junction bases left unmatched: 5. Germline values: CDR1 SGDLS, CDR2 YYNGEE. This CDR3 has 15 amino acids. The CDR3 coding sequence is TGTGCCAGCAGCGTGCCTAGCGGCAGCCAAGAGACCCAGTACTTC. Amino acids: CASSVPSGSQETQYF.

This clonotype has more than one count but fewer than ten. The V and J genes are TRBV3-1 and TRBJ2-2; 7 bases agree with TRBD2. V gave up 3 bases and J gave up 6 bases; unmatched junction bases: 13. Per the germline V gene, CDR1 is LGHDT and CDR2 is YNNKEL (reference sequence). The CDR3 runs to 17 residues. The CDR3 loop is CASSHLSRLAEPGELFF. The DNA of the CDR3 is TGTGCCAGCAGCCACCTTTCCCGGCTAGCGGAACCCGGGGAGCTGTTTTTT.

The chain combines TRBV10-3 with TRBJ2-2, with D unresolved. This CDR3 has 14 residues. The germline V and J ends were trimmed by 5 bases and 5 bases, with 12 bases remaining between them. Germline V gene sequence: CDR1 ENHRY, CDR2 SYGVKD. Here the CDR3 reads CAISNGPLTGELFF. In DNA form, the CDR3 reads TGTGCCATCAGTAATGGACCGCTGACCGGGGAGCTGTTTTTT.

This clonotype came up a few times. The V call is TRBV3-1, the J call TRBJ2-1, with 10 bases that match TRBD2. V was clipped by 4 bases and J by 7 bases; unmatched bases: 1. Germline V gives CDR1 LGHDT, CDR2 YNNKEL (reference sequence). The CDR3 is made up of 13 amino acids. CDR3 amino acids: CASSLAGGNEQFF. CDR3 nucleotide sequence: TGTGCCAGCAGCCTAGCGGGGGGTAATGAGCAGTTCTTC.

This clonotype was counted between two and nine times. The rearrangement joins TRBV2 to TRBJ2-3, with D hard to call. Germline loops: CDR1 SNHLY, CDR2 FYNNEI. The CDR3 loop spans 13 amino acids. V dropped 6 bases and J dropped 4 bases, with 11 bases sitting between them. The CDR3 region is CASRQFDSDTQYF. In DNA, the CDR3 is TGTGCCAGCAGACAGTTTGACTCAGATACGCAGTATTTT.

The chain carries TRBV7-9 and TRBJ2-1, with 10 positions matching TRBD2. The J segment lost 7 bases and the V segment lost 3 bases, leaving 6 bases of the junction unmatched. Germline lookup yields CDR1 SEHNR and CDR2 FQNEAQ (reference sequence). CDR3 length equals 15 residues. CDR3 residues: CASSFVASGRNEQFF. The CDR3 bases are TGTGCCAGCAGCTTCGTGGCTAGCGGGAGAAATGAGCAGTTCTTC.

At least ten counts were recorded for this clonotype. The V and J genes are TRBV5-4 and TRBJ2-5; TRBD1 might be the D (5 bases). Trimming left V 4 bases short and J 2 bases short, with 9 bases between. The CDR3 consists of 13 residues. In germline, CDR1 is SGHNT, CDR2 YYREEE (reference sequence). The CDR3 loop is CASSVDTQETQYF. The CDR3 DNA reads as TGTGCCAGCAGCGTGGACACACAAGAGACCCAGTACTTC.

V usage is TRBV11-2 and J usage is TRBJ2-7, with D hard to call. V lost 5 bases to trimming and J lost 4 bases, with 12 bases between them. The CDR3 is 13 amino acids. Germline V gene data show CDR1 as SGHAT and CDR2 as FQNNGV. The CDR3 region is CASSSLVGYEQYF. The CDR3 nucleotides are TGTGCCAGCAGCAGCTTAGTGGGTTACGAGCAGTACTTC.

This clonotype occurred many times. One junction end does not reproduce the germline sequence, and a read error may be involved. The J gene is TRBJ2-7, the V gene TRBV13; 7 bases line up with TRBD1. The CDR3 is made up of 15 amino acids. Germline V lookup: CDR1 PRHDT, CDR2 FYEKMQ (reference sequence). This CDR3 reads CASSLGPDRDYEQYF. As DNA, the CDR3 is TGTGCCAGCAGCCTAGGACCTGACAGGGACTACGAGCAGTACTTC.

V and J are TRBV28 and TRBJ1-5, with TRBD1 matching over 8 bases. V lost 6 bases to trimming and J lost 6 bases; unmatched junction nucleotides: 4. Looked up from germline, CDR1 is MDHEN and CDR2 is SYDVKM. The CDR3 has 13 residues. CDR3 region: CASRTQGVQPQHF. DNA of the CDR3: TGTGCCAGCAGAACACAGGGGGTTCAGCCCCAGCATTTT.

The rearrangement links TRBV19 to TRBJ2-7; D is possibly TRBD2 (6 bases). The CDR3 runs to 15 residues. Germline V gives CDR1 LNHDA, CDR2 SQIVND (reference sequence). The V end lost 5 bases, the J end lost 0 bases, and 14 bases lay between the germline ends. The CDR3 is CASSEIAESSYEQYF. The CDR3 DNA follows: TGTGCCAGTAGTGAAATAGCGGAAAGCTCCTACGAGCAGTACTTC. The full variable domain, completed using reference TRBV19 and TRBJ2-7, is DGGITQSPKYLFRKEGQNVTLSCEQNLNHDAMYWYRQDPGQGLRLIYYSQIVNDFQKGDIAEGYSVSREKKESFPLTVTSAQKNPTAFYLCASSEIAESSYEQYFGPGTRLTVT.

This clonotype was detected many times. The V and J genes are TRBV10-3 and TRBJ1-1; 7 bases map to TRBD1. The germline CDR1 and CDR2 sequences are ENHRY and SYGVKD. The CDR3 contains 15 residues. Trimming removed 3 bases from V and 5 bases from J; junction bases left unmatched: 9. The CDR3 DNA reads TGTGCCATCAGTGAAAGACAGGGAGGGAGAACTGAAGCTTTCTTT. Its translation is CAISERQGGRTEAFF.

The V and J genes are TRBV7-3 and TRBJ1-1; D is ambiguous. Trimming took 1 base from V and 5 from J, leaving 17 bases between them. This CDR3 comprises 16 residues. In germline, CDR1 is SGHTA, CDR2 FQGTGA. The CDR3 coding sequence is TGTGCCAGCAGCTTAAGTCCGATTCCCTCGGGGACTGAAGCTTTCTTT. This translates into CASSLSPIPSGTEAFF.

This clonotype was detected a few times. The chain links TRBV19 to TRBJ2-1; D is undetermined. Germline V lookup: CDR1 LNHDA, CDR2 SQIVND (reference sequence). The V end was cut by 7 bases, the J end by 2 bases, with 12 bases between. There are 14 residues in the CDR3. CDR3 sequence reads: CASMESPAYNEQFF. As DNA, the CDR3 is TGTGCCAGTATGGAGTCCCCCGCCTACAATGAGCAGTTCTTC.

This clonotype was seen many times. The chain couples TRBV5-1 to TRBJ2-7, with 7 positions matching TRBD1. Trimming at V came to 4 bases and at J to 0 bases, leaving 7 bases not matched to a gene. The CDR3 has 15 residues. Looked up from germline, CDR1 is SGHRS and CDR2 is YFSETQ. As DNA, the CDR3 is TGCGCCAGCAGCGCAAGGACAGGACTCTCCTACGAGCAGTACTTC. Translation gives CASSARTGLSYEQYF.

There are a few counts of this clonotype. The V call is TRBV29-1, the J call TRBJ1-4, with D possibly being TRBD1 (6 bases). Germline CDR1 is SQVTM and CDR2 is ANQGSEA. V lost 4 bases and J 8 bases, leaving 14 bases between the germline ends. The CDR3 consists of 13 residues. CDR3 residues: CSVGRSGDEKLFF. CDR3 nucleotides: TGCAGCGTTGGTCGGTCAGGGGACGAAAAACTGTTTTTT.

The J gene is TRBJ2-7, the V gene TRBV29-1, with 8 bases aligning to TRBD1. The CDR3 is 14 residues long. Germline V gives CDR1 SQVTM, CDR2 ANQGSEA. The ends lost 5 bases at V and 7 bases at J; junction bases unmatched: 13. CDR3 nucleotide sequence: TGCAGCGTTCAGAGGGACAGGCAATTCGGGGAGCAGTACTTC. Residues: CSVQRDRQFGEQYF.

The chain recombines TRBV15 with TRBJ2-7, with 9 bases that match TRBD1. The CDR3 is 14 residues long. With V trimmed by 3 bases and J by 0 bases, 0 bases remained unmatched. Germline CDR1 LNHNV, CDR2 YYDKDF (reference sequence). DNA of the CDR3: TGTGCCACCAGCAGGGACAGGGGCTCCTACGAGCAGTACTTC. Its protein is CATSRDRGSYEQYF. Together with reference TRBV15 and TRBJ2-7, the CDR3 gives the full variable domain: DAMVIQNPRYQVTQFGKPVTLSCSQTLNHNVMYWYQQKSSQAPKLLFHYYDKDFNNEADTPDNFQSRRPNTSFCFLDIRSPGLGDTAMYLCATSRDRGSYEQYFGPGTRLTVT.

The V call is TRBV7-2, the J call TRBJ2-6; TRBD1 matches 11 bases. The CDR3 totals 19 residues. V was clipped by 7 bases and J by 0 bases; unmatched bases: 11. Germline lookup yields CDR1 SGHTA and CDR2 FQGNSA. Written as DNA, the CDR3 is TGTGCCAGCACCGACCTACGGACAGGGGGCCCCTCTGGGGCCAACGTCCTGACTTTC. Its protein is CASTDLRTGGPSGANVLTF.

The CDR3 protein is CASSILDRGDTEAFF. CDR3 nucleotide sequence: TGTGCCAGCAGCATCCTGGACAGGGGGGACACTGAAGCTTTCTTT. The rearrangement joins TRBV7-2 to TRBJ1-1, with 10 bases matching TRBD1. Germline V gene data show CDR1 as SGHTA and CDR2 as FQGNSA. The CDR3 is made up of 15 amino acids. V lost 5 bases and J lost 3; bases outside the gene matches: 6.

The chain employs TRBV7-9 and TRBJ1-5, with TRBD1 as a possible D gene (6 bases). The ends were cut back, 5 bases at V and 4 bases at J, with 9 bases in the middle. From germline, CDR1 is SEHNR and CDR2 FQNEAQ (reference sequence). There are 13 residues in the CDR3. The DNA for the CDR3 is TGTGCCAGCAGCCAACAGGGAAATCAGCCCCAGCATTTT. This codes for CASSQQGNQPQHF. The full variable domain, in which reference TRBV7-9 and TRBJ1-5 provide the parts outside the CDR3, is DTGVSQNPRHKITKRGQNVTFRCDPISEHNRLYWYRQTLGQGPEFLTYFQNEAQLEKSRLLSDRFSAERPKGSFSTLEIQRTEQGDSAMYLCASSQQGNQPQHFGDGTRLSIL.

The chain combines TRBV11-2 with TRBJ2-1; D is uncertain. Germline CDR1 reads SGHAT; CDR2 reads FQNNGV. This CDR3 spans 15 amino acids. The ends were cut back, 2 bases at V and 3 bases at J, with 11 bases in the middle. CDR3 protein: CASSLKAPYYNEQFF. CDR3 bases: TGTGCCAGCAGCTTAAAAGCACCCTACTACAATGAGCAGTTCTTC.

This clonotype was seen ten or more times. The chain joins TRBV29-1 to TRBJ1-1; TRBD1 aligns across 7 bases. The CDR3 loop spans 14 amino acids. Germline CDR1 SQVTM, CDR2 ANQGSEA. J gave up 2 bases and V 3 bases, and 6 bases lay outside the gene matches. The CDR3 sequence is CSVDRQGLNTEAFF. In nucleotides, the CDR3 is TGCAGCGTTGACCGACAGGGTTTAAACACTGAAGCTTTCTTT.